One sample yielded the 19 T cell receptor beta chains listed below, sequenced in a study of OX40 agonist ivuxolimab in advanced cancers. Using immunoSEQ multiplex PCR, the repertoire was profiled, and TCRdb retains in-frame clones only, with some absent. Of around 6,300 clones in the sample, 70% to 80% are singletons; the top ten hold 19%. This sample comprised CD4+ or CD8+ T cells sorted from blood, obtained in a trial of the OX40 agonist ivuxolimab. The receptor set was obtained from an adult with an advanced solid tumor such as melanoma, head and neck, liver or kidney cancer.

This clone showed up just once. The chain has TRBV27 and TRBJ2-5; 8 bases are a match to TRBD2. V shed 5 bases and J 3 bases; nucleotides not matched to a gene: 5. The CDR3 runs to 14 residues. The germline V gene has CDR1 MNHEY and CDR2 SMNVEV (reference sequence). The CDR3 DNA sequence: TGTGCCAGCAGTCTAGCGGGTGGGGAAGAGACCCAGTACTTC. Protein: CASSLAGGEETQYF.

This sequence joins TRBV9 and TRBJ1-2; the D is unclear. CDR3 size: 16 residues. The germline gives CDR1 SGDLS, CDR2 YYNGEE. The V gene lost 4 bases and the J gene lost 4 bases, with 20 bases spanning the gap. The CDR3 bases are TGTGCCAGCAGCTCAACAACCCCGGGAGGGCGCTATGGCTACACCTTC. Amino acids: CASSSTTPGGRYGYTF.

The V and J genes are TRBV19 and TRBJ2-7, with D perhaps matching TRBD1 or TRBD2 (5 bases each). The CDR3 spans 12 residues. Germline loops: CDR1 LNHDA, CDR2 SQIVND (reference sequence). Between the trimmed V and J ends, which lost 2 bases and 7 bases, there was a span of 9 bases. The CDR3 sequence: CASSIWGREQYF. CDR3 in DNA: TGTGCCAGTAGTATATGGGGGAGAGAGCAGTACTTC.

The CDR3 region is CASSNTGGAYEQYF. DNA for the CDR3: TGTGCCAGTAGTAATACAGGGGGCGCGTACGAGCAGTACTTC. The chain is built from TRBV19 and TRBJ2-7, with TRBD1 identical over 9 bases. Trimming cost V 4 bases and J 4 bases; bases outside gene matches: 5. CDR3 length: 14 residues. Germline values: CDR1 LNHDA, CDR2 SQIVND (reference sequence).

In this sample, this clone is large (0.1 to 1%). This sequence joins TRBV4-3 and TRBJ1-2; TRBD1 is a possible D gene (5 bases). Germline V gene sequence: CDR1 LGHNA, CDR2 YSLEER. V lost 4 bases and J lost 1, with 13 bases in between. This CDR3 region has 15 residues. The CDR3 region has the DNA TGCGCCAGCAGCCCCGATCCGACAGATAACTATGGCTACACCTTC. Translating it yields CASSPDPTDNYGYTF.

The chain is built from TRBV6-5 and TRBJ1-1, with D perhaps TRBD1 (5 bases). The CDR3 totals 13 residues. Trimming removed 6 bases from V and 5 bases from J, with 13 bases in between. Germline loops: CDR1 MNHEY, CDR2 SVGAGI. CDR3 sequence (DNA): TGTGCCAGCAGCTTTGACAGCGGGACTGAAGCTTTCTTT. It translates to CASSFDSGTEAFF.

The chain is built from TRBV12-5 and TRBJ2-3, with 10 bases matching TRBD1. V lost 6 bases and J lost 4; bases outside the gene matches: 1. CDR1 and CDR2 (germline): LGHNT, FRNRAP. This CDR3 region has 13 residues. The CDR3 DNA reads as TGTGCTAGTGGGGGACAGGGGCCAGATACGCAGTATTTT. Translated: CASGGQGPDTQYF.

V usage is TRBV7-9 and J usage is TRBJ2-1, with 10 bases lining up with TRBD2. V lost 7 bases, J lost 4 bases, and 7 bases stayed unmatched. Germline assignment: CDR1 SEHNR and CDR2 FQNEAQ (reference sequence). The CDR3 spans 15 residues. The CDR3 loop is CASTPLAGKYNEQFF. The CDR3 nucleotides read TGTGCCAGCACCCCACTAGCGGGGAAATACAATGAGCAGTTCTTC.

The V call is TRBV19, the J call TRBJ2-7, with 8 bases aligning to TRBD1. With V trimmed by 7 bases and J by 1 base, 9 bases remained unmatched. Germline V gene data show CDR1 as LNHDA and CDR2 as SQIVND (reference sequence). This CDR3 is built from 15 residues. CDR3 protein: CASKNAGGASYEQYF. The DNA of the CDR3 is TGTGCCAGTAAAAATGCAGGGGGCGCGTCCTACGAGCAGTACTTC.

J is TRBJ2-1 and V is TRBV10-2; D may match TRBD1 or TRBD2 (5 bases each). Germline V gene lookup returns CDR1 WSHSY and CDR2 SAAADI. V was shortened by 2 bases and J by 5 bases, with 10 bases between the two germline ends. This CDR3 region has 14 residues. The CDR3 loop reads CASSEGTYDNEQFF. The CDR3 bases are TGCGCCAGCAGTGAGGGGACCTACGACAATGAGCAGTTCTTC.

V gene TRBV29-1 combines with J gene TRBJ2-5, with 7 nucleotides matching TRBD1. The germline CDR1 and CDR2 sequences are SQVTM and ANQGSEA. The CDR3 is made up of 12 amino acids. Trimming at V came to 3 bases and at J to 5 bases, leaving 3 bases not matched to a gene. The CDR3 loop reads CSVDGQEETQYF. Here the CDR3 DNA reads TGCAGCGTTGACGGACAGGAGGAGACCCAGTACTTC.

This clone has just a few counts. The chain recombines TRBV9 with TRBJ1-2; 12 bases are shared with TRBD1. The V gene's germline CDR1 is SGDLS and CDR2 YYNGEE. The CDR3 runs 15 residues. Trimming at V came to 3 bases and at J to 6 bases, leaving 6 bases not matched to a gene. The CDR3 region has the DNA TGTGCCAGCAGCGGACCGGGACAGGGGGCGGATGGCTACACCTTC. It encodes CASSGPGQGADGYTF. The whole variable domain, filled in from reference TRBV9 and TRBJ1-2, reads DSGVTQTPKHLITATGQRVTLRCSPRSGDLSVYWYQQSLDQGLQFLIQYYNGEERAKGNILERFSAQQFPDLHSELNLSSLELGDSALYFCASSGPGQGADGYTFGSGTRLTVV.

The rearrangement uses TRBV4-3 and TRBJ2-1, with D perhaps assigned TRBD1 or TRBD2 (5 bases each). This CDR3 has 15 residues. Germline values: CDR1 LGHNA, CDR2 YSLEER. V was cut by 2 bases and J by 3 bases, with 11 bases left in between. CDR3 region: CASSQRGPLYNEQFF. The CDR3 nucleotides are TGCGCCAGCAGCCAAAGGGGACCACTCTACAATGAGCAGTTCTTC.

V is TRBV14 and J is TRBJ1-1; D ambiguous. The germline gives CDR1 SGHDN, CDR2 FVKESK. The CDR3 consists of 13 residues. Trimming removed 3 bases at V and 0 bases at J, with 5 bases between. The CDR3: CASSQILNTEAFF. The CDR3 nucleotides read TGTGCCAGCAGCCAGATCCTGAACACTGAAGCTTTCTTT.

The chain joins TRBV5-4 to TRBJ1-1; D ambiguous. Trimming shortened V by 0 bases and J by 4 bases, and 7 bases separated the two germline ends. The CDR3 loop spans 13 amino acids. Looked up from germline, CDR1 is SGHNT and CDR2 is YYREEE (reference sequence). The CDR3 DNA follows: TGTGCCAGCAGCTTGGACCCCCCCACTGAAGCTTTCTTT. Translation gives CASSLDPPTEAFF.

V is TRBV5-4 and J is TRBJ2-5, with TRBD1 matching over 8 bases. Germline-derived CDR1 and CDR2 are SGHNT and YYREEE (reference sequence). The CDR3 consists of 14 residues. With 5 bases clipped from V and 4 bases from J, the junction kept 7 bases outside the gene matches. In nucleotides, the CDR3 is TGTGCCAGCAGGTGGTCAGGGGGCGCAGAGACCCAGTACTTC. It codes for CASRWSGGAETQYF.

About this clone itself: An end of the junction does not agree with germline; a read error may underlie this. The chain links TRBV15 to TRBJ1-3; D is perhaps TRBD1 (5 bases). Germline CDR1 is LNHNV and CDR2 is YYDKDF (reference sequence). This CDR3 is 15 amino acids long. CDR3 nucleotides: TGTGCCACCAGCGGAGACAGCCGCTCTGGAAACACCATATATTTT. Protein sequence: CATSGDSRSGNTIYF.

The CDR3 bases are TGTGCCAGCAGTTACCGAGGCAGGGGGCCCCACGGGGAGCTGTTTTTT. This translates into CASSYRGRGPHGELFF. The V and J genes are TRBV6-5 and TRBJ2-2, with 8 bases lining up with TRBD1. This CDR3 region has 16 residues. From germline, CDR1 is MNHEY and CDR2 SVGAGI. The V segment lost 2 bases and the J segment 7 bases; nucleotides outside the gene matches: 9.

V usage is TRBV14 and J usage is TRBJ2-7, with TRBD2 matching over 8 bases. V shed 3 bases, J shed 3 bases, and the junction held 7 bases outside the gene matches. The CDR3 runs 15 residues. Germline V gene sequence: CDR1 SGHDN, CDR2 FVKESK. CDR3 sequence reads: CASSQYGGAIYEQYF. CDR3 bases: TGTGCCAGCAGCCAGTACGGGGGGGCGATCTACGAGCAGTACTTC.